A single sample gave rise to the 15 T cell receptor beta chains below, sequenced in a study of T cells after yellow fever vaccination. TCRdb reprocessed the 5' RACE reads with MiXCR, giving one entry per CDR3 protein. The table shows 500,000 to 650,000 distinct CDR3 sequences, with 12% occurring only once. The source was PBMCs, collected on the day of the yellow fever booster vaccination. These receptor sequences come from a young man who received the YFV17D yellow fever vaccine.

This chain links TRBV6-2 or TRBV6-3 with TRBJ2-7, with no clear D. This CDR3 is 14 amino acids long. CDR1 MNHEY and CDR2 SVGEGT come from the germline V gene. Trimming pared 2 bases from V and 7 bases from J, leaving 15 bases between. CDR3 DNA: TGTGCCAGCAGTTACGACCCATCCGGATGGGAGCAGTACTTC. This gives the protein CASSYDPSGWEQYF.

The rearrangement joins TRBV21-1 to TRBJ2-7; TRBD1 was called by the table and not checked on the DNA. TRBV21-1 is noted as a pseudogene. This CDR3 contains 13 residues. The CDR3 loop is CARARDRSYEQYF. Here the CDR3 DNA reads TGTGCCAGGGCCCGGGACAGGTCCTACGAGCAGTACTTC.

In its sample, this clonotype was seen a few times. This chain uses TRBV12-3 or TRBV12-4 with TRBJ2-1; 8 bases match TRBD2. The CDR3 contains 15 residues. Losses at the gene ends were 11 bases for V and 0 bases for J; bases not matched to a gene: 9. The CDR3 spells CAGAIAGSSYNEQFF. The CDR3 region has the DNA TGTGCCGGGGCCATAGCGGGGAGCTCCTACAATGAGCAGTTCTTC.

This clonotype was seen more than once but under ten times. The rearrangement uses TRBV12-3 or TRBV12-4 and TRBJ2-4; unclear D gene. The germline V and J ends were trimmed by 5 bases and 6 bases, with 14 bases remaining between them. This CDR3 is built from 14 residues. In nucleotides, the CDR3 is TGTGCCAGCAGTGCCTTCGGAGACCGAAACATTCAGTACTTC. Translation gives CASSAFGDRNIQYF.

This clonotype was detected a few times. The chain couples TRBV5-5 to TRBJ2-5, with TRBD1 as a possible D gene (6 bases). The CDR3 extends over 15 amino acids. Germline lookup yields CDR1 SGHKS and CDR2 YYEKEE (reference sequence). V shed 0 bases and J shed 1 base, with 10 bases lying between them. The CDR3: CASSLGRGLQETQYF. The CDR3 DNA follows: TGTGCCAGCAGCTTGGGCAGGGGCCTCCAAGAGACCCAGTACTTC.

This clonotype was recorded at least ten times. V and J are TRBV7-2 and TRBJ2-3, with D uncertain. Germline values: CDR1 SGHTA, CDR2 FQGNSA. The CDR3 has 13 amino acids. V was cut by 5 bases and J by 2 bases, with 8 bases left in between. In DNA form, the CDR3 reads TGTGCCAGCAGCGTAGACCCCACAGATACGCAGTATTTT. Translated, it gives CASSVDPTDTQYF.

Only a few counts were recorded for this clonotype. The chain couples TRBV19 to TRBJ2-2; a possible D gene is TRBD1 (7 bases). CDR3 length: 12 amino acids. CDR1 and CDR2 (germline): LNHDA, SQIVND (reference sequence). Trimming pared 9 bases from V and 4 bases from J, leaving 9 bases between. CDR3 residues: CASQGGTGELFF. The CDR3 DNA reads TGTGCCAGCCAGGGGGGCACCGGGGAGCTGTTTTTT.

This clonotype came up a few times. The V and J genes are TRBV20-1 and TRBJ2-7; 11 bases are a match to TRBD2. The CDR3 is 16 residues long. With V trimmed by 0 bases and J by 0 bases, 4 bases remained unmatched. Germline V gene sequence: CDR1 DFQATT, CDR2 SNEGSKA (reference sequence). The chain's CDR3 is CSARDRLAGGSYEQYF. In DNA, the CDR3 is TGCAGTGCTAGAGATCGGCTAGCGGGGGGCTCCTACGAGCAGTACTTC.

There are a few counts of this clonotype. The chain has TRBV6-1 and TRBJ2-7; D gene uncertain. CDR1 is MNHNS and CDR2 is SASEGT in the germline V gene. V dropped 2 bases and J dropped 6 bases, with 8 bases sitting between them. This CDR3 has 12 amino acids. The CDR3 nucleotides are TGTGCCAGCAGTGAACATCAGCGCGAGCAGTACTTC. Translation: CASSEHQREQYF.

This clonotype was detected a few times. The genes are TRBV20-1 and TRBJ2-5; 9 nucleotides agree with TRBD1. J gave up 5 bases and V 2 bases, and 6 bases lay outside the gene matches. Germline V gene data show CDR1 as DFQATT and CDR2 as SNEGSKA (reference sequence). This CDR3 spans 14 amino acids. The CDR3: CSARTTTGGETQYF. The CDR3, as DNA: TGCAGTGCTAGAACCACGACAGGGGGGGAGACCCAGTACTTC.

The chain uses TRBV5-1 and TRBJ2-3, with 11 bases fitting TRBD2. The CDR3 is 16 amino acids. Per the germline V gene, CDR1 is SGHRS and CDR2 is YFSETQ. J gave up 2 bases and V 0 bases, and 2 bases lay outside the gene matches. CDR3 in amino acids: CASSLEGLAATDTQYF. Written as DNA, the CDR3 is TGCGCCAGCAGCTTGGAGGGACTAGCGGCCACAGATACGCAGTATTTT. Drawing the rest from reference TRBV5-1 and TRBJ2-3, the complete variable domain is KAGVTQTPRYLIKTRGQQVTLSCSPISGHRSVSWYQQTPGQGLQFLFEYFSETQRNKGNFPGRFSGRQFSNSRSEMNVSTLELGDSALYLCASSLEGLAATDTQYFGPGTRLTVL.

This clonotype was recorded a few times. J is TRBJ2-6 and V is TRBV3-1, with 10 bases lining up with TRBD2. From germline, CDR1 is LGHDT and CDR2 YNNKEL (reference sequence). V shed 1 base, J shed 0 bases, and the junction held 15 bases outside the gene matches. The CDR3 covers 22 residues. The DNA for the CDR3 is TGTGCCAGCAGCCAAGTCCCTGGGCTAGCGGGAGCGTCCAGCTCTGGGGCCAACGTCCTGACTTTC. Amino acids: CASSQVPGLAGASSSGANVLTF.

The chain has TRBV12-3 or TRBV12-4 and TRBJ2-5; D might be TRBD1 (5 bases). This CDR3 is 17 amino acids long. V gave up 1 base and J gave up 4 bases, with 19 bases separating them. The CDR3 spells CASSLEGALSPRETQYF. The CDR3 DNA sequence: TGTGCCAGCAGTTTAGAAGGGGCGCTTTCCCCCCGAGAGACCCAGTACTTC.

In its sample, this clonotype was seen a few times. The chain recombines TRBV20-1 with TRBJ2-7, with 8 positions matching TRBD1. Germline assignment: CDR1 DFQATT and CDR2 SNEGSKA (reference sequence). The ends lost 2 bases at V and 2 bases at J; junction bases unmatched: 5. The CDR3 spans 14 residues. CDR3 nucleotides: TGCAGTGCTAGAACCGGGACAGGAGCCTACGAGCAGTACTTC. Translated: CSARTGTGAYEQYF.

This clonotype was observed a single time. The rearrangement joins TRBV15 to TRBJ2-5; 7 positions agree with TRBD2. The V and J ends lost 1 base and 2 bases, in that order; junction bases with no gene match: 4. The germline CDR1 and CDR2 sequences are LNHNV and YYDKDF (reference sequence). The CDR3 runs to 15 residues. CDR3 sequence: CATSRVGGEQETQYF. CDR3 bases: TGTGCCACCAGCAGAGTGGGGGGGGAACAAGAGACCCAGTACTTC.